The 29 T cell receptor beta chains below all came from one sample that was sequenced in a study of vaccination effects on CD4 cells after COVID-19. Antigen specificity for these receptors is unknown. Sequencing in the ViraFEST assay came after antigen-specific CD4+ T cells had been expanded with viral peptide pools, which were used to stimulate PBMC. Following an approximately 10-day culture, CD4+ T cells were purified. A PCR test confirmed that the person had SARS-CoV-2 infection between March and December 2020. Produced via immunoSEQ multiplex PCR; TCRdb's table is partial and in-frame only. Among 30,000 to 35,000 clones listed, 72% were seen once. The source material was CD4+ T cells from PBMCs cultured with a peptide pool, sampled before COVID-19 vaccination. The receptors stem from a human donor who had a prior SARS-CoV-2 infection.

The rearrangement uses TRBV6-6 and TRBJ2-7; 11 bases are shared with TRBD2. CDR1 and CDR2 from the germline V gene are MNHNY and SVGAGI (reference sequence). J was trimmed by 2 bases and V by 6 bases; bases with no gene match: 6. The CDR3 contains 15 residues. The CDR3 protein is CASSSTSGRPYEQYF. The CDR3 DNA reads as TGTGCCAGCAGCTCCACTAGCGGGAGACCCTACGAGCAGTACTTC.

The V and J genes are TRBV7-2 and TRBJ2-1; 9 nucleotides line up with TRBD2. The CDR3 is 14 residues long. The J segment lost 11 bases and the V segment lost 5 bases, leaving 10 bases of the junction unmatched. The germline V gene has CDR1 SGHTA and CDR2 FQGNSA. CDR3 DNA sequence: TGTGCCAGCAGCCCCGGGATAGCGGGAGTTAAGCAGTTCTTC. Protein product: CASSPGIAGVKQFF.

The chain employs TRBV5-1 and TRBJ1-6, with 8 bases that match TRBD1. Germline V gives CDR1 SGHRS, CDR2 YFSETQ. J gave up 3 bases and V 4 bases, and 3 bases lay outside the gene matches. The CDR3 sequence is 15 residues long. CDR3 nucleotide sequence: TGCGCCAGCAGCCAAGGACAGGGCTATAATTCACCCCTCCACTTT. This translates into CASSQGQGYNSPLHF. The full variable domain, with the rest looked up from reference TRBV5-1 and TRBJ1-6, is KAGVTQTPRYLIKTRGQQVTLSCSPISGHRSVSWYQQTPGQGLQFLFEYFSETQRNKGNFPGRFSGRQFSNSRSEMNVSTLELGDSALYLCASSQGQGYNSPLHFGNGTRLTVT.

CDR3 residues: CASSRTRAQPNEQYF. The CDR3 bases are TGCGCCAGCAGCCGGACCCGGGCCCAACCCAACGAGCAGTACTTC. This sequence joins TRBV4-1 and TRBJ2-7; D gene uncertain. From germline, CDR1 is MGHRA and CDR2 YSYEKL. The CDR3 spans 15 residues. Deletions cut 4 bases from V and 5 bases from J, with 18 bases between.

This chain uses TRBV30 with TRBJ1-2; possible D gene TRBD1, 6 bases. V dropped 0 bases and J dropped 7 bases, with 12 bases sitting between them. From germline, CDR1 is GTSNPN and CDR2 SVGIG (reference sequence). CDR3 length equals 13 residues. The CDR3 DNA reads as TGTGCCTGGAGTGTAAGCAGGGGATCTGGCTACACCTTC. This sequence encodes CAWSVSRGSGYTF. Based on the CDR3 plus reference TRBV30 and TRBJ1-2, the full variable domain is SQTIHQWPATLVQPVGSPLSLECTVEGTSNPNLYWYRQAAGRGLQLLFYSVGIGQISSEVPQNLSASRPQDRQFILSSKKLLLSDSGFYLCAWSVSRGSGYTFGSGTRLTVV.

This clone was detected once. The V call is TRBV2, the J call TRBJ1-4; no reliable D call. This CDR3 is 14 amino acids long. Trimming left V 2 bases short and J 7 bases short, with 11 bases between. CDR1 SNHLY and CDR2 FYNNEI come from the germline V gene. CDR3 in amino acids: CASSESQWGEKLFF. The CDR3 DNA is TGTGCCAGCAGTGAAAGTCAGTGGGGTGAAAAACTGTTTTTT.

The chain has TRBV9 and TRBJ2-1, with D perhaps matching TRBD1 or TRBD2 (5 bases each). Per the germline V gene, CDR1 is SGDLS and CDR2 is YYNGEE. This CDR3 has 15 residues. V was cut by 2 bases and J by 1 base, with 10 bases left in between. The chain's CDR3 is CASSVGTGSYNEQFF. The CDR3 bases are TGTGCCAGCAGCGTCGGGACGGGTTCCTACAATGAGCAGTTCTTC.

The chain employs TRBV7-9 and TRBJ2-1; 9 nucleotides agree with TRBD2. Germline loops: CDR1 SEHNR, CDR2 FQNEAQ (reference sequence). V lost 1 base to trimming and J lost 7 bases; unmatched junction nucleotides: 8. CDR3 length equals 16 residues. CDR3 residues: CASSLGSLAGWNEQFF. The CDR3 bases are TGTGCCAGCAGCTTAGGCAGCCTAGCGGGATGGAATGAGCAGTTCTTC.

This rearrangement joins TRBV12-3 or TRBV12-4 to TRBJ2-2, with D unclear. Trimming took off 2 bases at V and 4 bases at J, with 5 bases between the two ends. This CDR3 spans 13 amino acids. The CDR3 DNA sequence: TGTGCCAGCAGTTTACCGGGCACCGGGGAGCTGTTTTTT. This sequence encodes CASSLPGTGELFF.

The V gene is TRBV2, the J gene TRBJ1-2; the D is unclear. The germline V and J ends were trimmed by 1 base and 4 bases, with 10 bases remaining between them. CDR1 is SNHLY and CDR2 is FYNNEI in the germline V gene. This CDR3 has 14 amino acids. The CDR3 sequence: CASSEEMVFYGYTF. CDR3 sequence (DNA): TGTGCCAGCAGTGAAGAGATGGTCTTCTATGGCTACACCTTC.

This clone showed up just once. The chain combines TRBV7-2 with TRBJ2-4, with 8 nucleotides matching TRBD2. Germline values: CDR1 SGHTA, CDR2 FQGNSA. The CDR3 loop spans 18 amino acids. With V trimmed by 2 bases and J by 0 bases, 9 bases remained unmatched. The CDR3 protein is CASSLRASGPVAKNIQYF. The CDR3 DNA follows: TGTGCCAGCAGCTTACGTGCTAGCGGGCCCGTAGCCAAAAACATTCAGTACTTC.

CDR3 protein: CASSEGFGGQPQHF. In DNA form, the CDR3 reads TGTGCCAGCAGTGAAGGCTTTGGGGGTCAGCCCCAGCATTTT. V usage is TRBV2 and J usage is TRBJ1-5; weak D call: TRBD1 (5 bases). Trimming cost V 1 base and J 6 bases, with 10 bases left between them. CDR1 is SNHLY, CDR2 FYNNEI, per germline. This CDR3 comprises 14 residues.

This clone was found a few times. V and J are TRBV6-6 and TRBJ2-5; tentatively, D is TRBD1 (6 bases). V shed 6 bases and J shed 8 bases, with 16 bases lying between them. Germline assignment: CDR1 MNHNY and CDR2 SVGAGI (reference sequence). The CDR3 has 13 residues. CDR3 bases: TGTGCCAGCAGAGTGGACAGCGTTAGAACCCAGTACTTC. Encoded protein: CASRVDSVRTQYF.

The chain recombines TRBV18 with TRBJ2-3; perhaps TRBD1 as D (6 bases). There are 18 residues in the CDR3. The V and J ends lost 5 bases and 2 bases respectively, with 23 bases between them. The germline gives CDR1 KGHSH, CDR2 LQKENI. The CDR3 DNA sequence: TGTGCCAGCTCAAAATCCTATTCTTCAGGGGCCAACACAGATACGCAGTATTTT. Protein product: CASSKSYSSGANTDTQYF.

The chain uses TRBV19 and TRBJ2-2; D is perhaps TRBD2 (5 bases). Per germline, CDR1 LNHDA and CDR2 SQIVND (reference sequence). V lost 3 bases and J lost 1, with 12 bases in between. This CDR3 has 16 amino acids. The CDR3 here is CASSIRPGMNTGELFF. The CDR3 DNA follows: TGTGCCAGTAGTATCAGGCCGGGGATGAACACCGGGGAGCTGTTTTTT.

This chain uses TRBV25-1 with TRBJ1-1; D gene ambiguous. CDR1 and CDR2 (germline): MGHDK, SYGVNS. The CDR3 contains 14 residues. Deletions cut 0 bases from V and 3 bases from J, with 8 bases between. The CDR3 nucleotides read TGTGCCAGCAGTGAATATTCGGAGTACACTGAAGCTTTCTTT. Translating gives CASSEYSEYTEAFF.

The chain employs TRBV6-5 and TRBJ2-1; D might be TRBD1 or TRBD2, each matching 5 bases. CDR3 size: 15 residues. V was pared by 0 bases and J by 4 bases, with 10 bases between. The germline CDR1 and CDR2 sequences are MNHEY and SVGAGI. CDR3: CASSYSAGTYNEQFF. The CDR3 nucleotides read TGTGCCAGCAGTTACTCGGCCGGGACGTACAATGAGCAGTTCTTC.

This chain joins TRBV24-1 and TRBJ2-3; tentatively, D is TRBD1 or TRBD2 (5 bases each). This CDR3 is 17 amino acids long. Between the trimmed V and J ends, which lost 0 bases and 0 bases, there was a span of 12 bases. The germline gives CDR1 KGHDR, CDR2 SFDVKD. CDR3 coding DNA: TGTGCCACCAGTGATTTGGCAGGGAGCCATAGCACAGATACGCAGTATTTT. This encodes CATSDLAGSHSTDTQYF.

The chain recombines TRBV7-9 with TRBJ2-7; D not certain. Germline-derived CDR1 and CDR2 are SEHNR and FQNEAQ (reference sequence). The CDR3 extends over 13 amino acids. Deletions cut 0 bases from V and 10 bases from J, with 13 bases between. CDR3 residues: CASSLAGPDSQYF. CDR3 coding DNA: TGTGCCAGCAGCTTAGCTGGGCCGGATAGTCAGTACTTC. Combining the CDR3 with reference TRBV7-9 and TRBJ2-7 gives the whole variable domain DTGVSQNPRHKITKRGQNVTFRCDPISEHNRLYWYRQTLGQGPEFLTYFQNEAQLEKSRLLSDRFSAERPKGSFSTLEIQRTEQGDSAMYLCASSLAGPDSQYFGPGTRLTVT.

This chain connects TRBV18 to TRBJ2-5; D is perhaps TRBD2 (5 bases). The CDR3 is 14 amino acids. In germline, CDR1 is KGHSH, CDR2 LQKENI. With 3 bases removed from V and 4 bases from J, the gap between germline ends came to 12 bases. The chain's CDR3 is CASSPFAGPETQYF. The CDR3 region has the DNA TGTGCCAGCTCACCGTTTGCGGGCCCAGAGACCCAGTACTTC.

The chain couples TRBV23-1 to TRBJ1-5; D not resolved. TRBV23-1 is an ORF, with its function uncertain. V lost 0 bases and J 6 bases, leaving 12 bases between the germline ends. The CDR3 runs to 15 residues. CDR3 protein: CASSQSKGFSQPQHF. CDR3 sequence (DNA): TGCGCCAGCAGTCAATCGAAAGGGTTTAGTCAGCCCCAGCATTTT.

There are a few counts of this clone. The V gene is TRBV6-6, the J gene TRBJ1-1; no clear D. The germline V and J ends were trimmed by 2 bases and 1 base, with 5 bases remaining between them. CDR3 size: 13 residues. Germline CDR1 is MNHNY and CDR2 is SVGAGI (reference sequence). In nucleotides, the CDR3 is TGTGCCAGCAGTTACGAGGGGAACACTGAAGCTTTCTTT. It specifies CASSYEGNTEAFF.

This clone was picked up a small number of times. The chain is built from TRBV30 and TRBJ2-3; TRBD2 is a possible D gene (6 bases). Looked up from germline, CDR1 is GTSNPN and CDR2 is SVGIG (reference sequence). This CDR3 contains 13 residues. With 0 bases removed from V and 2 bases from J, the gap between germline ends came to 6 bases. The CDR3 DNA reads TGTGCCTGGAGTGTACTAGCCACAGATACGCAGTATTTT. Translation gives CAWSVLATDTQYF.

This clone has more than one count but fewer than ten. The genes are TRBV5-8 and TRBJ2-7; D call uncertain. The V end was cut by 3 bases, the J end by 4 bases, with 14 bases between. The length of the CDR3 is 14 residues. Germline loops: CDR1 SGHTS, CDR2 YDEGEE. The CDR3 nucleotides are TGTGCCAGCAGCTCGCGCGTGGGCCGTTACGAGCAGTACTTC. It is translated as CASSSRVGRYEQYF.

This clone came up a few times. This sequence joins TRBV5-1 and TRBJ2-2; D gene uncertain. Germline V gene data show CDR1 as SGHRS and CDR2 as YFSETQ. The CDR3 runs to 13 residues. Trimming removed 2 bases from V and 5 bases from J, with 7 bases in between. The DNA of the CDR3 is TGCGCCAGCAGCTTTCTTGATACCGGGGAGCTGTTTTTT. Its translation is CASSFLDTGELFF.

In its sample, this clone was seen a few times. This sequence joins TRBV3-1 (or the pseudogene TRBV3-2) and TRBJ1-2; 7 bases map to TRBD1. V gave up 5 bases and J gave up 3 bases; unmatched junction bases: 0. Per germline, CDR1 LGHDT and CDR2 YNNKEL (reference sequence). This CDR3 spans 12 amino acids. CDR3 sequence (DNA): TGTGCCAGCAGCGGGACAGACTATGGCTACACCTTC. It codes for CASSGTDYGYTF.

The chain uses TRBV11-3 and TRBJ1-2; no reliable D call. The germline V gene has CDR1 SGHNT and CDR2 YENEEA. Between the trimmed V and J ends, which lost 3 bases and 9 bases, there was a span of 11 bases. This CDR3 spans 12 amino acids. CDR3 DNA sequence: TGTGCCAGCAGCTTTGGCAGGTCTAGCTACACCTTC. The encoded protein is CASSFGRSSYTF. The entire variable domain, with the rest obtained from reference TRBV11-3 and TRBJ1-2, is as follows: EAGVVQSPRYKIIEKKQPVAFWCNPISGHNTLYWYLQNLGQGPELLIRYENEEAVDDSQLPKDRFSAERLKGVDSTLKIQPAELGDSAVYLCASSFGRSSYTFGSGTRLTVV.

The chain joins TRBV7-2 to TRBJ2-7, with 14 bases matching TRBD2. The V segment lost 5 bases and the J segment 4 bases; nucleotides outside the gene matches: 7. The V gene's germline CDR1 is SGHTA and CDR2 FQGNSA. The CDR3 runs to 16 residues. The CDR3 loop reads CASSPRLAGGGYEQYF. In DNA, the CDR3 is TGTGCCAGCAGCCCCCGACTAGCGGGAGGGGGATACGAGCAGTACTTC. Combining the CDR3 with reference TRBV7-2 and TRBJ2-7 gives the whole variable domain GAGVSQSPSNKVTEKGKDVELRCDPISGHTALYWYRQSLGQGLEFLIYFQGNSAPDKSGLPSDRFSAERTGGSVSTLTIQRTQQEDSAVYLCASSPRLAGGGYEQYFGPGTRLTVT.

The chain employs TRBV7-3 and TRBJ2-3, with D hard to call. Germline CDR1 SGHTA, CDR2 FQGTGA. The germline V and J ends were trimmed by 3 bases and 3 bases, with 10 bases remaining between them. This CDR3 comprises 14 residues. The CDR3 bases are TGTGCCAGCAGCTTTTACAGCCTAACAGATACGCAGTATTTT. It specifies CASSFYSLTDTQYF.